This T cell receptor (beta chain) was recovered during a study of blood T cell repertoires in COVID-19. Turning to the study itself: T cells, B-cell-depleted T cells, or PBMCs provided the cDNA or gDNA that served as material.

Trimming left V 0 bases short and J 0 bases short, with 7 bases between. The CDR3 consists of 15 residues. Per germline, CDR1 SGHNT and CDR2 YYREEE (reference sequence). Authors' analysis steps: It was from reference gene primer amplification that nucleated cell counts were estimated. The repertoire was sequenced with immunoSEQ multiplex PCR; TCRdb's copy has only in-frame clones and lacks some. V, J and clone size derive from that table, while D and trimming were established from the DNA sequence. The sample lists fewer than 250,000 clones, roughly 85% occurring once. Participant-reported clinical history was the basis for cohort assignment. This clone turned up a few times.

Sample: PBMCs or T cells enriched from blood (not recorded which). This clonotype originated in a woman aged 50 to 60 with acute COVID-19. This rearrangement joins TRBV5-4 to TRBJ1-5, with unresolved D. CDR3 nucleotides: TGTGCCAGCAGCTTGGACGGGATTAGCAATCAGCCCCAGCATTTT. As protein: CASSLDGISNQPQHF.